Presented here are 21 T cell receptor beta chains from one specimen sequenced in a study of Graves' ophthalmopathy and Graves' hyperthyroidism (dated by TCRdb to the late 2010s). Reads for this sample came from an Illumina HiSeq 2000. TCR beta CDR3 regions were amplified from RNA transcripts for repertoire sequencing. HTBI primers and the Qiagen OneStep RT-PCR kit were used in a first-round RT-PCR, which was followed by a second-round multiplex PCR, size selection and purification. In-frame beta chains were kept once TCRdb had trimmed the public reads at Q25 with fastp and called clones with MiXCR. Rows with a matching CDR3 protein are joined into one entry that keeps the most common DNA and genes. The sample table holds about 700,000 distinct CDR3 sequences, of which 35% to 50% were seen once. About 40% of the sample belongs to the ten largest clones. Sequenced material: peripheral blood. These receptors were taken from an adult man with Graves' ophthalmopathy.

The chain links TRBV20-1 to TRBJ1-5; no definite D call. The CDR3 is 16 amino acids. V gave up 3 bases and J gave up 5 bases, with 20 bases separating them. Germline V lookup: CDR1 DFQATT, CDR2 SNEGSKA (reference sequence). CDR3 sequence reads: CSARGGGSHLDQPQHF. CDR3 in DNA: TGCAGTGCTAGGGGAGGAGGGTCCCATTTAGATCAGCCCCAGCATTTT.

This chain connects TRBV24-1 to TRBJ1-5; 10 bases line up with TRBD1. The V and J ends lost 6 bases and 5 bases, in that order; junction bases with no gene match: 6. The CDR3 is made up of 15 amino acids. Germline V lookup: CDR1 KGHDR, CDR2 SFDVKD. CDR3 residues: CATSSAGTGDQPQHF. The CDR3, as DNA: TGTGCCACCAGTTCCGCCGGGACAGGGGATCAGCCCCAGCATTTT.

CDR3 in amino acids: CASSLSPSNTGELFF. CDR3 DNA sequence: TGTGCCAGCAGCTTATCCCCCAGTAACACCGGGGAGCTGTTTTTT. The chain combines TRBV7-9 with TRBJ2-2; the D is unclear. The CDR3 is 15 amino acids. V was trimmed by 2 bases and J by 2 bases, leaving 9 bases between them. CDR1 is SEHNR and CDR2 is FQNEAQ in the germline V gene (reference sequence). The variable domain in full, completed from reference TRBV7-9 and TRBJ2-2, reads DTGVSQNPRHKITKRGQNVTFRCDPISEHNRLYWYRQTLGQGPEFLTYFQNEAQLEKSRLLSDRFSAERPKGSFSTLEIQRTEQGDSAMYLCASSLSPSNTGELFFGEGSRLTVL.

This clonotype was seen a handful of times. The chain recombines TRBV28 with TRBJ1-4; D gene uncertain. The CDR3 has 11 amino acids. In germline, CDR1 is MDHEN, CDR2 SYDVKM. Trimming shortened V by 11 bases and J by 7 bases, and 11 bases separated the two germline ends. The CDR3 coding sequence is TGTGCCGCCGGGTATCGTGAAAAACTGTTTTTT. It specifies CAAGYREKLFF.

This clonotype has ten or more counts. The genes are TRBV19 and TRBJ2-7, with 11 bases identical to TRBD1. CDR1 is LNHDA and CDR2 is SQIVND in the germline V gene (reference sequence). V shed 5 bases and J 6 bases; nucleotides not matched to a gene: 9. The CDR3 is 15 residues long. The CDR3 reads CASSRGQGARSEQYF. CDR3 sequence (DNA): TGTGCCAGTAGTCGAGGACAGGGGGCCAGGAGCGAGCAGTACTTC.

The chain uses TRBV5-1 and TRBJ2-7; TRBD2 aligns across 7 bases. The ends lost 4 bases at V and 6 bases at J; junction bases unmatched: 13. The V gene's germline CDR1 is SGHRS and CDR2 YFSETQ. The CDR3 is 15 residues long. The CDR3 DNA is TGCGCCAGCAGCCAAAGAGCGGGACCACGGCTCGAGCAGTACTTC. Encoded protein: CASSQRAGPRLEQYF.

In its sample, this clonotype was seen a few times. The V call is TRBV25-1, the J call TRBJ1-4; perhaps TRBD1 as D (6 bases). The V gene lost 6 bases and the J gene lost 6 bases, with 14 bases spanning the gap. CDR1 is MGHDK, CDR2 SYGVNS, per germline. There are 14 residues in the CDR3. The CDR3 is CASRTQGMDEKLFF. As DNA, the CDR3 is TGTGCCAGCAGAACCCAGGGGATGGATGAAAAACTGTTTTTT.

This clonotype was found many times. The gene calls are TRBV19 and TRBJ2-5; D ambiguous. The length of the CDR3 is 13 residues. The germline V gene encodes CDR1 LNHDA and CDR2 SQIVND (reference sequence). Trimming shortened V by 5 bases and J by 4 bases, and 11 bases separated the two germline ends. The CDR3 protein is CASSPLDGETQYF. CDR3 nucleotide sequence: TGTGCCAGTAGTCCGTTGGATGGAGAGACCCAGTACTTC.

This chain joins TRBV6-1 and TRBJ2-7, with a tentative D call TRBD1 (7 bases). This CDR3 has 17 amino acids. Germline V gene data show CDR1 as MNHNS and CDR2 as SASEGT. V gave up 2 bases and J gave up 1 base, with 18 bases separating them. As DNA, the CDR3 is TGTGCCAGCAGTGAAAAGGTGTGGCAGGGGGGATCCTACGAGCAGTACTTC. This codes for CASSEKVWQGGSYEQYF.

This chain joins TRBV20-1 and TRBJ2-7; a possible D gene is TRBD1 (6 bases). V was pared by 2 bases and J by 7 bases, with 15 bases between. This CDR3 spans 13 amino acids. CDR1 and CDR2 from the germline V gene are DFQATT and SNEGSKA (reference sequence). CDR3 sequence reads: CSARQGRRGEQYF. For the CDR3, the DNA is TGCAGTGCTAGACAGGGGAGAAGAGGAGAGCAGTACTTC.

The chain carries TRBV9 and TRBJ1-6, with D perhaps matching TRBD1 (6 bases). Germline V gene data show CDR1 as SGDLS and CDR2 as YYNGEE. The V end was cut by 4 bases, the J end by 6 bases, with 20 bases between. CDR3 length equals 17 residues. The CDR3 reads CASSLYGGPESNSPLHF. The CDR3 DNA reads TGTGCCAGCAGCCTATATGGGGGGCCGGAATCTAATTCACCCCTCCACTTT.

This clonotype has ten or more counts. The V and J genes are TRBV2 and TRBJ2-5, with 7 bases aligning to TRBD2. The ends lost 8 bases at V and 5 bases at J; junction bases unmatched: 11. CDR3 length equals 14 residues. Germline CDR1 reads SNHLY; CDR2 reads FYNNEI. CDR3 amino acids: CASRPRAGEETQYF. As DNA, the CDR3 is TGTGCCAGCCGCCCTCGCGCGGGAGAGGAGACCCAGTACTTC.

The V and J genes are TRBV20-1 and TRBJ2-2; 10 bases are a match to TRBD1. The CDR3 is 17 residues long. Germline V gene lookup returns CDR1 DFQATT and CDR2 SNEGSKA (reference sequence). With 3 bases clipped from V and 3 bases from J, the junction kept 10 bases outside the gene matches. CDR3 sequence: CSASGLGGQGYTGELFF. CDR3 DNA sequence: TGCAGTGCTAGCGGGTTGGGGGGACAGGGGTACACCGGGGAGCTGTTTTTT.

This clonotype has more than one count but fewer than ten. The chain carries TRBV2 and TRBJ1-4; TRBD1 might be the D (6 bases). The CDR3 is 15 residues long. The germline V gene has CDR1 SNHLY and CDR2 FYNNEI. V gave up 6 bases and J gave up 5 bases, with 16 bases separating them. DNA of the CDR3: TGTGCCAGCAGCCTAAGCAGGGGTCAAAATGAAAAACTGTTTTTT. Protein: CASSLSRGQNEKLFF.

This clonotype was detected ten times or more. The chain has TRBV29-1 and TRBJ1-1; D is perhaps TRBD1 (6 bases). Germline CDR1 reads SQVTM; CDR2 reads ANQGSEA. Deletions cut 2 bases from V and 2 bases from J, with 15 bases between. CDR3 size: 15 residues. The CDR3 DNA is TGCAGCGTTGAAACTCCCGGACAGCGTAACACTGAAGCTTTCTTT. Translation gives CSVETPGQRNTEAFF.

The chain links TRBV29-1 to TRBJ1-4; TRBD1 matches at 10 bases. J gave up 8 bases and V 8 bases, and 8 bases lay outside the gene matches. The CDR3 sequence is 13 residues long. The germline CDR1 and CDR2 sequences are SQVTM and ANQGSEA. The CDR3 loop reads CSPRDRGGEKLFF. In nucleotides, the CDR3 is TGCAGCCCCCGGGACAGGGGTGGAGAAAAACTGTTTTTT.

This clonotype was observed a few times. The chain employs TRBV20-1 and TRBJ2-3, with TRBD1 as a possible D gene (6 bases). Trimming shortened V by 3 bases and J by 2 bases, and 18 bases separated the two germline ends. The CDR3 is made up of 16 amino acids. Per germline, CDR1 DFQATT and CDR2 SNEGSKA (reference sequence). As DNA, the CDR3 is TGCAGTGCTAGCAGCGCAAACAGGGCCCCCACAGATACGCAGTATTTT. It specifies CSASSANRAPTDTQYF.

To note about this clonotype: Its ends do not fully match the called genes, so a read error is possible. The chain uses TRBV24-1 and TRBJ2-7; D possibly corresponds to TRBD2 (6 bases). From germline, CDR1 is KGHDR and CDR2 SFDVKD. This CDR3 spans 13 amino acids. DNA for the CDR3: TGTGCCAGCAGTGAAGTGGCGGGGTACGAGCAGTACTTC. Translation gives CASSEVAGYEQYF.

This rearrangement joins TRBV3-1 to TRBJ1-1, with a possible D match to TRBD1 (5 bases). The V end was cut by 6 bases, the J end by 2 bases, with 16 bases between. The germline V gene has CDR1 LGHDT and CDR2 YNNKEL (reference sequence). The length of the CDR3 is 15 residues. CDR3 DNA: TGTGCCAGCAGAGCCGGGGACTACCGAAACACTGAAGCTTTCTTT. This encodes CASRAGDYRNTEAFF.

Details on this clonotype: A junction boundary mismatches the germline segment, possibly from a read error. The chain is built from TRBV24-1 and TRBJ1-5, with 7 bases matching TRBD1. Per the germline V gene, CDR1 is KGHDR and CDR2 is SFDVKD. There are 15 residues in the CDR3. This chain's CDR3 is CASSSRQGGNQPQHF. The CDR3 region has the DNA TGTGCCAGCAGTTCACGACAGGGAGGGAATCAGCCCCAGCATTTT.

This clonotype turned up a few times. This chain joins TRBV20-1 and TRBJ1-1; D unresolved. Between the trimmed V and J ends, which lost 2 bases and 4 bases, there was a span of 20 bases. Germline V gene lookup returns CDR1 DFQATT and CDR2 SNEGSKA (reference sequence). The CDR3 is made up of 16 amino acids. The CDR3 here is CSARLLTRALGTEAFF. As DNA, the CDR3 is TGCAGTGCTAGATTGTTGACACGAGCTCTTGGCACTGAAGCTTTCTTT.